This T cell receptor delta chain is drawn from a study of gamma-delta T cells after stem cell transplantation (dated by TCRdb to 2016 to 2018). V is pared back by 2 bases and J by 0 bases, with 13 bases lying between the germline termini. The CDR3, cysteine through phenylalanine, is 16 amino acids long. Only the CDR3 region is kept as DNA, spanning 48 bases read in frame from base 1. CDR1 and CDR2, looked up from the germline V gene, are TSWWSYY and QGS. The sample holds a few counts of this clone. Its cognate antigen has yet to be identified. Per-nucleotide qualities are absent, and no much larger clonotype sits a single base away. The receptor library was made with RT-PCR. This sample was sequenced with an Illumina MiSeq. TCRdb reprocessed the public reads with the caller CATT; rows with the same DNA were merged afterwards. For this sample there are about 2,500 delta-chain clones; under 25% appear just once. The ten largest clonotypes hold 25% to 35% of the sample.

The chain uses TRDV1 and TRDJ1, with no confident D gene call. This sequence was found in a human donor. It is not recorded whose cells these are; they may come from a transplant donor. Material for sequencing was gamma-delta T cells. The CDR3 region: CALGEGSDPYTDKLIF. In nucleotides, the sequence is TGTGCTCTTGGGGAAGGTTCCGACCCCTACACCGATAAACTCATCTTT.